A selection of T cell receptor beta chains follows, all from one sample in a study of blood T cell repertoires in COVID-19. Here immunoSEQ multiplex PCR was the method, and the copy in TCRdb shows in-frame clones only, minus some. The table lists under 200,000 clones, about 80% of them singletons, with roughly 5% in the top ten. The material sequenced was PBMCs or T cells enriched from blood (not recorded which). The receptors shown here come from a woman in her sixties or seventies with acute COVID-19. The conserved cysteine and the conserved F or W are not part of the CDR3 here.

CDR3aa: ASSWEQTPYEQY
v_gene: TRBV5-1
j_gene: TRBJ2-7

CDR3aa: ASSQGANEQF
v_gene: TRBV7-2
j_gene: TRBJ2-1

CDR3aa: ASAHPRNTEAF
v_gene: TRBV12-5
j_gene: TRBJ1-1

CDR3aa: ASSPKWGSKETQY
v_gene: TRBV28
j_gene: TRBJ2-5

CDR3aa: ASSRTAWGDGNTEAF
v_gene: TRBV27
j_gene: TRBJ1-1

CDR3aa: ASSAVTADTQY
v_gene: TRBV9
j_gene: TRBJ2-3

CDR3aa: SVALRQGLYEQY
v_gene: TRBV29-1
j_gene: TRBJ2-7

CDR3aa: ASSPGGGGHDTQY
v_gene: TRBV5-1
j_gene: TRBJ2-3

CDR3aa: ASSFPENQPQH
v_gene: TRBV7-2
j_gene: TRBJ1-5

CDR3aa: AWEAGSYNSPLH
v_gene: TRBV30
j_gene: TRBJ1-6

CDR3aa: ASSLSRTAYSNQPQH
v_gene: TRBV27
j_gene: TRBJ1-5

CDR3aa: ASSLGTGPSTDTQY
v_gene: TRBV28
j_gene: TRBJ2-3

CDR3aa: ASRPTGDTGELF
v_gene: TRBV7-2
j_gene: TRBJ2-2

CDR3aa: ASSSQTGLYEQY
v_gene: TRBV19
j_gene: TRBJ2-7

CDR3aa: AWTRGQFLTSSGANVLT
v_gene: TRBV30
j_gene: TRBJ2-6

CDR3aa: ASIGRFGAAPSEKLF
v_gene: TRBV19
j_gene: TRBJ1-4

CDR3aa: ASSYLWREDHEQY
v_gene: TRBV7-8
j_gene: TRBJ2-7

CDR3aa: ASSSYGTGREKLF
v_gene: TRBV7-2
j_gene: TRBJ1-4

CDR3aa: ASSRDRATEAF
v_gene: TRBV2
j_gene: TRBJ1-1

CDR3aa: ASSVGGAGTDTQY
v_gene: TRBV4-3
j_gene: TRBJ2-3

CDR3aa: ASSQETPGIDSSSYEQY
v_gene: TRBV14
j_gene: TRBJ2-7

CDR3aa: ASSQDRPRAQETQY
v_gene: TRBV4-2
j_gene: TRBJ2-5

CDR3aa: ASSRPLLEDSPLH
v_gene: TRBV6-2/TRBV6-3
j_gene: TRBJ1-6

CDR3aa: ASSTSGNTEAF
v_gene: TRBV9
j_gene: TRBJ1-1

CDR3aa: ASSASSPGGGDTEAF
v_gene: TRBV9
j_gene: TRBJ1-1

CDR3aa: SVVGSLNQPQH
v_gene: TRBV29-1
j_gene: TRBJ1-5

CDR3aa: ASTAYGYT
v_gene: TRBV5-3
j_gene: TRBJ1-2

CDR3aa: ASSQDTYLGGGSTDTQY
v_gene: TRBV14
j_gene: TRBJ2-3

CDR3aa: ASSPIQGQPSGNTIY
v_gene: TRBV19
j_gene: TRBJ1-3

CDR3aa: ASNTGQGGEQF
v_gene: TRBV5-1
j_gene: TRBJ2-1

CDR3aa: ASSLGVTGANVLT
v_gene: TRBV5-5
j_gene: TRBJ2-6

CDR3aa: ASSETRQGGTVDTQY
v_gene: TRBV6-1
j_gene: TRBJ2-3

CDR3aa: ASSPSAGATNEKLF
v_gene: TRBV18
j_gene: TRBJ1-4

CDR3aa: ASSLPRRGKGGYT
v_gene: TRBV7-9
j_gene: TRBJ1-2

CDR3aa: ASSAVEVLTDTQY
v_gene: TRBV5-1
j_gene: TRBJ2-3

CDR3aa: ASSLAGRANTEAF
v_gene: TRBV7-2
j_gene: TRBJ1-1

CDR3aa: ASSLQGWTEAF
v_gene: TRBV5-1
j_gene: TRBJ1-1

CDR3aa: ASRAQGDLITEAF
v_gene: TRBV5-1
j_gene: TRBJ1-1

CDR3aa: SVEGWGGTNTGELF
v_gene: TRBV29-1
j_gene: TRBJ2-2

CDR3aa: ASSVGSRGWNTEAF
v_gene: TRBV9
j_gene: TRBJ1-1

CDR3aa: ASSQGYRDTREKLF
v_gene: TRBV18
j_gene: TRBJ1-4

CDR3aa: ASRLRLTGGGEQY
v_gene: TRBV27
j_gene: TRBJ2-7